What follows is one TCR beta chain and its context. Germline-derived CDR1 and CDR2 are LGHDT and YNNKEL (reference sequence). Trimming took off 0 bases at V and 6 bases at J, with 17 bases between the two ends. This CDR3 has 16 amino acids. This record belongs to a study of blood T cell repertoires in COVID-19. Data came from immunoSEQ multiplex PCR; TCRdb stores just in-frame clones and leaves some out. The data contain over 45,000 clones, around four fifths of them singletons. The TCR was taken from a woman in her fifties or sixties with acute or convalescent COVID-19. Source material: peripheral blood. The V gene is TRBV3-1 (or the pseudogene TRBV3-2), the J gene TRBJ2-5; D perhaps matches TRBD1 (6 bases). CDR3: CASSQDQGLGGQTQYF. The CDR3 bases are TGTGCCAGCAGCCAAGACCAGGGGCTAGGGGGACAGACCCAGTACTTC.